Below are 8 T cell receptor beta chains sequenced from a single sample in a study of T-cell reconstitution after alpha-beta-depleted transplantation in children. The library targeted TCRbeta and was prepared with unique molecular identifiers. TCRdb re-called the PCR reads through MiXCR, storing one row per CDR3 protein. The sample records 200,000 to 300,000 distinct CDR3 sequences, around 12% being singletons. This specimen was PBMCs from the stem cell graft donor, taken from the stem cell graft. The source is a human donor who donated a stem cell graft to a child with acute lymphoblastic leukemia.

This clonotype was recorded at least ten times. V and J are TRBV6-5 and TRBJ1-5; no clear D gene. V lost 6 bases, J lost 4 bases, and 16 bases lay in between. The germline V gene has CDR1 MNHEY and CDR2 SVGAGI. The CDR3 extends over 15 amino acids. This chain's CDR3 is CASRASIGENQPQHF. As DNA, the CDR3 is TGTGCCAGCAGAGCTTCCATCGGGGAAAATCAGCCCCAGCATTTT.

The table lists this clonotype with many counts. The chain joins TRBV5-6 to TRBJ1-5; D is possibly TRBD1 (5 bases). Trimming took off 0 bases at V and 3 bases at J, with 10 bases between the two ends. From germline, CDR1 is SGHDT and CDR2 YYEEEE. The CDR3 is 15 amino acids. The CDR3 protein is CASSLAGVINQPQHF. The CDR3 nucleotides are TGTGCCAGCAGCTTGGCGGGGGTTATCAATCAGCCCCAGCATTTT.

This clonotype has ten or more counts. The CDR3 nucleotides are TGCAGCGCCTACCAAGGCATAGATGCTGACACTGAAGCTTTCTTT. Translated, it gives CSAYQGIDADTEAFF. This rearrangement joins TRBV29-1 to TRBJ1-1; D is undetermined. The CDR3 runs 15 residues. Germline V gene sequence: CDR1 SQVTM, CDR2 ANQGSEA. Trimming removed 7 bases at V and 3 bases at J, with 21 bases between.

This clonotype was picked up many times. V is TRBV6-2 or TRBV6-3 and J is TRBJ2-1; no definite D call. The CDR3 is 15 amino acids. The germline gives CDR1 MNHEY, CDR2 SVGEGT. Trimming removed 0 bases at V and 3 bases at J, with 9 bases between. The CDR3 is CASSYSDGFYNEQFF. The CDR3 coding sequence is TGTGCCAGCAGTTACTCAGACGGATTCTACAATGAGCAGTTCTTC.

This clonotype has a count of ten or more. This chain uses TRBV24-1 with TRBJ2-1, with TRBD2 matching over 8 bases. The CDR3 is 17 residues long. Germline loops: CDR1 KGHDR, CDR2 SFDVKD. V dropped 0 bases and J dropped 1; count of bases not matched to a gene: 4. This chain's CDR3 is CATSDLAGGISYNEQFF. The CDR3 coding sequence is TGTGCCACCAGTGATTTGGCGGGAGGTATTTCCTACAATGAGCAGTTCTTC.

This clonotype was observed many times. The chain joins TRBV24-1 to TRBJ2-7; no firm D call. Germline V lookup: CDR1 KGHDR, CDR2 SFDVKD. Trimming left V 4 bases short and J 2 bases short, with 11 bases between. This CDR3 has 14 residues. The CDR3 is CATSDLDSPYEQYF. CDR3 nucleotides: TGTGCCACCAGTGACCTAGACTCCCCCTACGAGCAGTACTTC.

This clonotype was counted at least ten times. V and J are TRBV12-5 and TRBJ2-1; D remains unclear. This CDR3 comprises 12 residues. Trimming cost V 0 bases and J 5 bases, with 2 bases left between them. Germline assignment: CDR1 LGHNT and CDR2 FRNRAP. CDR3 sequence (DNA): TGTGCTAGTGGTTTGGTAGACAATGAGCAGTTCTTC. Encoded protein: CASGLVDNEQFF.

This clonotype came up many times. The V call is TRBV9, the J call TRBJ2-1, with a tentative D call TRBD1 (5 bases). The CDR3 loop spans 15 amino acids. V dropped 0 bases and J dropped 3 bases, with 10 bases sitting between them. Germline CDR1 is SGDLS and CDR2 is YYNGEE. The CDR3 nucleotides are TGTGCCAGCAGCGTAGAGGGGCTTGACTACAATGAGCAGTTCTTC. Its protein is CASSVEGLDYNEQFF.